This passage covers 24 T cell receptor beta chains from one sample sequenced in a study of blood T cell repertoires in COVID-19 (dated by TCRdb to 2018 to 2021). Library method: the immunoSEQ multiplex PCR assay. Drawn from immuneACCESS, this table holds only the in-frame rearrangements with V and J called that TCRdb kept. Clones are partly lost; checked studies trace under half to an unresolved V gene and leave the rest unexplained. The sample table lists 65,000 to 85,000 clones, 75% to 90% of them with a count of one. The ten biggest clones cover around 6% of the sample. The sequencing sample was made of peripheral blood. All receptors derive from a man at least 80 years old with COVID-19, enrolled during active disease.

The DNA for the CDR3 is TGTGCCAGCAGCTCATTCGACAGAGACTATGGCTACACCTTC. Translation gives CASSSFDRDYGYTF. The V and J genes are TRBV3-1 (or the pseudogene TRBV3-2) and TRBJ1-2; possible D gene TRBD1, 5 bases. V was trimmed by 5 bases and J by 3 bases, leaving 13 bases between them. The CDR3 loop spans 14 amino acids. Germline loops: CDR1 LGHDT, CDR2 YNNKEL (reference sequence).

The gene calls are TRBV2 and TRBJ2-1, with TRBD2 matching 11 bases. After removal of 3 bases from V and 8 bases from J, the junction contained 15 bases not matched to a gene. The CDR3 is 18 amino acids. Germline CDR1 SNHLY, CDR2 FYNNEI. CDR3 region: CASSDASGGTRLVDEQFF. DNA of the CDR3: TGTGCCAGCAGTGACGCTAGCGGGGGGACTCGGCTCGTGGATGAGCAGTTCTTC.

The chain couples TRBV2 to TRBJ2-1; 12 bases align to TRBD2. From germline, CDR1 is SNHLY and CDR2 FYNNEI. This CDR3 has 15 amino acids. V trimming: 2 bases; J trimming: 9 bases; junction bases outside the gene matches: 5. The CDR3 sequence: CASSETSGGNGEQFF. CDR3 bases: TGTGCCAGCAGTGAAACTAGCGGGGGGAACGGTGAGCAGTTCTTC. The full variable domain, rest sourced from reference TRBV2 and TRBJ2-1, is EPEVTQTPSHQVTQMGQEVILRCVPISNHLYFYWYRQILGQKVEFLVSFYNNEISEKSEIFDDQFSVERPDGSNFTLKIRSTKLEDSAMYFCASSETSGGNGEQFFGPGTRLTVL.

The chain joins TRBV2 to TRBJ2-7; D is undetermined. V lost 5 bases and J lost 1, with 3 bases in between. Per the germline V gene, CDR1 is SNHLY and CDR2 is FYNNEI. This CDR3 is 11 amino acids long. CDR3 sequence (DNA): TGTGCCAGCAGTTATTCCTACGAGCAGTACTTC. Translation: CASSYSYEQYF.

This sequence joins TRBV10-3 and TRBJ2-7; TRBD2 matches at 9 bases. Germline CDR1 reads ENHRY; CDR2 reads SYGVKD. The CDR3 spans 13 residues. V gave up 7 bases and J gave up 5 bases; unmatched junction bases: 6. CDR3 sequence: CAIKLAGANEQYF. The CDR3 nucleotides read TGTGCCATCAAGTTAGCGGGGGCCAACGAGCAGTACTTC.

This chain joins TRBV4-1 and TRBJ1-1, with a tentative D call TRBD1 (5 bases). The CDR3 totals 17 residues. In germline, CDR1 is MGHRA, CDR2 YSYEKL. The V and J ends lost 6 bases and 4 bases respectively, with 24 bases between them. The DNA for the CDR3 is TGCGCCAGCAGTCAACCGCCGTTTCCAGGGCCGAGCACTGAAGCTTTCTTT. Translating gives CASSQPPFPGPSTEAFF.

The rearrangement links TRBV6-5 to TRBJ1-1; no reliable D call. CDR1 is MNHEY, CDR2 SVGAGI, per germline. The CDR3 loop spans 11 amino acids. V was cut by 8 bases and J by 4 bases, with 8 bases left in between. The CDR3 DNA sequence: TGTGCCAGCTGCGACTTCACTGAAGCTTTCTTT. Its protein product is CASCDFTEAFF.

The J gene is TRBJ1-3, the V gene TRBV5-6, with 8 positions matching TRBD1. This CDR3 is built from 14 residues. Germline trimming cut 4 bases from V and 4 bases from J; bases unmatched to any gene: 4. Germline V CDR1 and CDR2: SGHDT, YYEEEE. CDR3 in amino acids: CASSRTGHGNTIYF. The CDR3 bases are TGTGCCAGCAGCCGGACAGGGCACGGAAACACCATATATTTT.

The chain employs TRBV5-8 and TRBJ2-7, with D perhaps TRBD1 (6 bases). The CDR3 is 17 residues long. V was trimmed by 0 bases and J by 3 bases, leaving 19 bases between them. Germline values: CDR1 SGHTS, CDR2 YDEGEE. This chain's CDR3 is CASSLARKAGAVYEQYF. Here the CDR3 DNA reads TGTGCCAGCAGCTTGGCTCGTAAGGCAGGGGCTGTCTACGAGCAGTACTTC.

The chain links TRBV7-9 to TRBJ1-5; a weak D match, TRBD1 (5 bases). There are 15 residues in the CDR3. Deletions cut 3 bases from V and 5 bases from J, with 14 bases between. CDR1 is SEHNR, CDR2 FQNEAQ, per germline (reference sequence). CDR3 residues: CASSLAGGGDQPQHF. The DNA of the CDR3 is TGTGCCAGCAGCTTGGCGGGGGGAGGGGATCAGCCCCAGCATTTT.

The chain employs TRBV18 and TRBJ1-1; 10 bases are a match to TRBD1. Germline V gives CDR1 KGHSH, CDR2 LQKENI. Trimming at V came to 3 bases and at J to 2 bases, leaving 6 bases not matched to a gene. This CDR3 has 16 amino acids. The CDR3 bases are TGTGCCAGCTCACCTGGGGACAGGGGCCATAACACTGAAGCTTTCTTT. It encodes CASSPGDRGHNTEAFF.

The gene calls are TRBV19 and TRBJ1-1, with 9 bases lining up with TRBD1. Unmatched junction bases numbered 6, after V lost 7 bases and J lost 6 bases. Germline CDR1 is LNHDA and CDR2 is SQIVND (reference sequence). The CDR3 loop spans 13 amino acids. CDR3 protein: CASTTDRGPEAFF. In nucleotides, the CDR3 is TGTGCCAGTACCACGGACAGGGGCCCTGAAGCTTTCTTT.

This chain joins TRBV7-7 and TRBJ2-5; 7 bases match TRBD1. With V trimmed by 5 bases and J by 2 bases, 2 bases remained unmatched. This CDR3 is built from 13 residues. Germline V CDR1 and CDR2: SSHAT, FNYEAQ (reference sequence). Written as DNA, the CDR3 is TGTGCCAGCAGCATACAGGGGCAAGAGACCCAGTACTTC. This translates into CASSIQGQETQYF.

This clone came up once. The V call is TRBV5-4, the J call TRBJ1-2, with unresolved D. The V gene's germline CDR1 is SGHNT and CDR2 YYREEE (reference sequence). V was pared by 0 bases and J by 0 bases, with 9 bases between. The CDR3 extends over 15 amino acids. In DNA, the CDR3 is TGTGCCAGCAGCTTGGTCGAGAGCGCTAACTATGGCTACACCTTC. It yields the protein CASSLVESANYGYTF.

This sequence joins TRBV7-2 and TRBJ2-3, with 10 positions matching TRBD2. V shed 3 bases and J 7 bases; nucleotides not matched to a gene: 13. The CDR3 contains 17 residues. The germline V gene has CDR1 SGHTA and CDR2 FQGNSA. The CDR3 nucleotides read TGTGCCAGCAGCTTGGAGGCGCTAGCGGGGGATCGATATACGCAGTATTTT. Translation: CASSLEALAGDRYTQYF.

The chain employs TRBV7-3 and TRBJ2-1, with 10 bases that match TRBD2. The CDR3 contains 15 residues. CDR1 is SGHTA, CDR2 FQGTGA, per germline. The ends lost 5 bases at V and 8 bases at J; junction bases unmatched: 9. The CDR3 DNA follows: TGTGCCAGCAGCGCGGAAGCGGGGGGGTCATATGAGCAGTTCTTC. This sequence encodes CASSAEAGGSYEQFF.

This chain uses TRBV10-2 with TRBJ2-7; D perhaps matches TRBD1 (6 bases). Germline lookup yields CDR1 WSHSY and CDR2 SAAADI. V was pared by 5 bases and J by 2 bases, with 13 bases between. CDR3 size: 14 residues. The CDR3 here is CASSSAGVTYEQYF. In DNA, the CDR3 is TGCGCCAGCAGTTCGGCAGGGGTCACCTACGAGCAGTACTTC.

This rearrangement joins TRBV10-1 to TRBJ2-3; no definite D call. The CDR3 consists of 15 residues. Germline V gives CDR1 WNHNN, CDR2 SYGVQD (reference sequence). The V gene lost 2 bases and the J gene lost 5 bases, with 14 bases spanning the gap. CDR3 nucleotide sequence: TGCGCCAGCAGTGAGGCGGTCGCCCGAGGAGATACGCAGTATTTT. This codes for CASSEAVARGDTQYF.

This clone was seen only once. The chain uses TRBV6-1 and TRBJ2-5, with 7 bases lining up with TRBD1. Looked up from germline, CDR1 is MNHNS and CDR2 is SASEGT. The V gene end was trimmed by 0 bases and the J gene end by 5 bases; junction bases not matched to a gene: 12. The CDR3 has 17 amino acids. As DNA, the CDR3 is TGTGCCAGCAGTGAAGCCCCGGGACAGAGCCCCGGTGAGACCCAGTACTTC. This sequence encodes CASSEAPGQSPGETQYF.

The CDR3 loop is CASTQGASGGWETQYF. In DNA, the CDR3 is TGTGCCAGCACCCAGGGGGCTAGCGGGGGGTGGGAGACCCAGTACTTC. The V call is TRBV7-2, the J call TRBJ2-5, with 11 bases that match TRBD2. Unmatched junction bases numbered 12, after V lost 7 bases and J lost 5 bases. This CDR3 contains 16 residues. CDR1 and CDR2 from the germline V gene are SGHTA and FQGNSA.

J is TRBJ2-1 and V is TRBV5-1, with D possibly matching TRBD1 (6 bases). Germline V gene lookup returns CDR1 SGHRS and CDR2 YFSETQ. Trimming removed 1 base from V and 10 bases from J, with 15 bases in between. The CDR3 sequence is 14 residues long. CDR3: CASSLTEQGLEQFF. The CDR3 DNA reads TGCGCCAGCAGCTTGACCGAACAGGGTCTAGAGCAGTTCTTC.

This clone has only a few counts. This sequence joins TRBV2 and TRBJ1-4, with 11 bases lining up with TRBD1. The V and J ends lost 7 bases and 7 bases, in that order; junction bases with no gene match: 8. The germline CDR1 and CDR2 sequences are SNHLY and FYNNEI. CDR3 length: 15 amino acids. This CDR3 reads CASTRPGTGGEKLFF. CDR3 DNA: TGTGCCAGCACTCGGCCTGGGACAGGGGGTGAAAAACTGTTTTTT.

The rearrangement links TRBV25-1 to TRBJ1-1, with 7 bases fitting TRBD1. This CDR3 region has 17 residues. The germline V gene encodes CDR1 MGHDK and CDR2 SYGVNS. V shed 4 bases, J shed 12 bases, and the junction held 23 bases outside the gene matches. CDR3 in amino acids: CASSAIPLFDRARSTFF. CDR3 DNA sequence: TGTGCCAGCAGTGCGATTCCCCTTTTCGACAGGGCTCGCTCAACTTTCTTT.

This sequence joins TRBV29-1 and TRBJ2-7, with TRBD2 matching over 12 bases. In germline, CDR1 is SQVTM, CDR2 ANQGSEA. The CDR3 totals 14 residues. J was trimmed by 0 bases and V by 8 bases; bases with no gene match: 5. CDR3 in DNA: TGCAGCCCCGGGACTAGCGGGTTCTCCTACGAGCAGTACTTC. It yields the protein CSPGTSGFSYEQYF.